This section outlines one T cell receptor beta chain sequence together with its context. Assay used: immunoSEQ multiplex PCR; TCRdb lists only in-frame clones, some missing. The sample has 150,000 to 200,000 clones; roughly 86% are singletons. This sample was taken from a study of blood T cell repertoires in COVID-19. Germline CDR1 is SGHRS and CDR2 is YFSETQ. The trim removed 4 bases at V and 7 bases at J, leaving 10 bases unmatched. The CDR3 has 16 amino acids. Sample: peripheral blood. The TCR was taken from a man between 65 and 79 years old with acute or convalescent COVID-19. The J gene is TRBJ2-1, the V gene TRBV5-1; 11 bases map to TRBD2. The CDR3 sequence is CASSRTGTSGGNEQFF. In DNA, the CDR3 is TGCGCCAGCAGCCGGACCGGGACTAGCGGAGGGAATGAGCAGTTCTTC.